This TCR beta chain comes out of a study of a mutant IDH1 vaccine in newly diagnosed glioma. Study-level points and caveats: The authors found pseudoprogression apparently unrelated to changes in top peripheral T cell clonotypes.

This clone showed up just once. Its specificity is unknown. Time point of the sample: week 23, last vaccination. The study gave 300 ug of mutant IDH1 20-mer peptide per vaccine dose, with topical imiquimod. Each donor presented with a new WHO grade 3 or 4 astrocytoma that tested IDH1-mutant and showed ATRX loss. The assay was immunoSEQ multiplex PCR, and TCRdb's table has in-frame clones only and misses some. This repertoire shows about 60,000 clones, around 87% found once; its top ten account for approximately 1.5%. Source: PBMCs, taken from a glioma patient whose treatment included an IDH1 peptide vaccine. This TCR came from a man aged 40-49 years with glioma.

Here the CDR3 reads CASRGRDPGTYEQYF. The CDR3, as DNA: TGTGCCAGCAGGGGCCGGGACCCCGGTACCTACGAGCAGTACTTC. The gene calls are TRBV27 and TRBJ2-7; D may be TRBD1 or TRBD2 (5 bases each). Trimming removed 6 bases at V and 2 bases at J, with 17 bases between. Germline assignment: CDR1 MNHEY and CDR2 SMNVEV (reference sequence). The CDR3 is 15 residues long.